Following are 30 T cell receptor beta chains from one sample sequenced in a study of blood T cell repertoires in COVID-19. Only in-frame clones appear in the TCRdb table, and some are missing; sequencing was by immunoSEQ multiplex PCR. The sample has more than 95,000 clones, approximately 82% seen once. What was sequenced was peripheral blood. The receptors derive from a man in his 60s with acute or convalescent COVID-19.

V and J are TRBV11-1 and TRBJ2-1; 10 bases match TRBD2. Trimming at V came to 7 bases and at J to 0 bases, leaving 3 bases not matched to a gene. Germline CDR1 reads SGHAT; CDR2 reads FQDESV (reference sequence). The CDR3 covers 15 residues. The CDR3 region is CASTLAGASYNEQFF. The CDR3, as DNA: TGTGCCAGCACCCTAGCGGGGGCCTCCTACAATGAGCAGTTCTTC.

The CDR3 is CASSATGGSYGEQFF. As DNA, the CDR3 is TGTGCCAGCAGCGCTACGGGAGGATCCTATGGTGAGCAGTTCTTC. The genes are TRBV9 and TRBJ2-1; 7 nucleotides line up with TRBD2. J lost 9 bases, V lost 3 bases, and 12 bases had no gene match. The CDR3 is 15 residues long. The germline V gene has CDR1 SGDLS and CDR2 YYNGEE.

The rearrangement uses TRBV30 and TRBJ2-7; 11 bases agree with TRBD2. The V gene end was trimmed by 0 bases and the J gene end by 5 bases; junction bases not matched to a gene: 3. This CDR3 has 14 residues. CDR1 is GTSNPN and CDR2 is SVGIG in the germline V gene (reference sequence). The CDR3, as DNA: TGTGCCTGGAGTGTCCTTAGCGGGGGGGACGAGCAGTACTTC. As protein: CAWSVLSGGDEQYF.

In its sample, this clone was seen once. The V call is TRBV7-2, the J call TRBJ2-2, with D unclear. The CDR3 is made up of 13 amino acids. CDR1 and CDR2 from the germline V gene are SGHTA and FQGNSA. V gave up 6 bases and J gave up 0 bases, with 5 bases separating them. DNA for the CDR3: TGTGCCAGCAGTTTCGCGAACACCGGGGAGCTGTTTTTT. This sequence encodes CASSFANTGELFF.

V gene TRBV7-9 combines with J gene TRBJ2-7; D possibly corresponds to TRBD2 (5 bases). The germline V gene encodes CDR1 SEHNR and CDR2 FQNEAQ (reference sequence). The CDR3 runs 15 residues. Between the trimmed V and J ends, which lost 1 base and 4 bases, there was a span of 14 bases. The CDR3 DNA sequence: TGTGCCAGCAGCTTAGAGCAACAGCGAGGGTACGAGCAGTACTTC. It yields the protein CASSLEQQRGYEQYF.

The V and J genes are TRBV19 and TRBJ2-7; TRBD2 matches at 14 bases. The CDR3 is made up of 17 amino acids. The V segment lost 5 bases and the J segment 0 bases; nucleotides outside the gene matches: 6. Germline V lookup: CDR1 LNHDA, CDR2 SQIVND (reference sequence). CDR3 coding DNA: TGTGCCAGTAGTCCCGGGACTAGCGGGGGTACCTCCTACGAGCAGTACTTC. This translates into CASSPGTSGGTSYEQYF.

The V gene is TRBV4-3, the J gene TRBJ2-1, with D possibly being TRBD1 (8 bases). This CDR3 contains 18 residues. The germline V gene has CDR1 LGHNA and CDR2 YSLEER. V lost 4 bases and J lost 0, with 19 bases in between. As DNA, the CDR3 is TGCGCCAGCAGCCCCGGGGCAGGGGGCGGGAGCTCCTACAATGAGCAGTTCTTC. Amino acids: CASSPGAGGGSSYNEQFF.

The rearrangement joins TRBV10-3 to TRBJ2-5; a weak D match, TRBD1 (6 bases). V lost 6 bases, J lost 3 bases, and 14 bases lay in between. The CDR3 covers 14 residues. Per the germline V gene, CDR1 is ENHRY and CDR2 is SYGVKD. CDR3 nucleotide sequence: TGTGCCATCAGCCAGTCCCAGGGGAAAGAGACCCAGTACTTC. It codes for CAISQSQGKETQYF.

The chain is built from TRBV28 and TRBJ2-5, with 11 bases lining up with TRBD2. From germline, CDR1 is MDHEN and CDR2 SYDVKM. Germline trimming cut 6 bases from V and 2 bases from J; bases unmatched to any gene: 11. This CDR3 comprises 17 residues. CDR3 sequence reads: CASRHSGTSGFQETQYF. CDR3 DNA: TGTGCCAGCAGGCACTCCGGGACTAGCGGATTTCAAGAGACCCAGTACTTC.

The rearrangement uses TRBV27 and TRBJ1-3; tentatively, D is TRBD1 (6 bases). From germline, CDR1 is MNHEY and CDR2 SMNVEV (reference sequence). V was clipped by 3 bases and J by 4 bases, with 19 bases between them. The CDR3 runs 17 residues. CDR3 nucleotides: TGTGCCAGCAGTTTTACGGGGGGCCGTGAACCAGGAAACACCATATATTTT. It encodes CASSFTGGREPGNTIYF.

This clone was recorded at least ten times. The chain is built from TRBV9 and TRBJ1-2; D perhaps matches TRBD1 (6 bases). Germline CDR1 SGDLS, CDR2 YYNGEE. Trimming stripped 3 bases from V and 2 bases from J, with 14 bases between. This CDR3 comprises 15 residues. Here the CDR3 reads CASSAKTGGNYGYTF. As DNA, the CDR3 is TGTGCCAGCAGCGCGAAAACGGGGGGCAACTATGGCTACACCTTC.

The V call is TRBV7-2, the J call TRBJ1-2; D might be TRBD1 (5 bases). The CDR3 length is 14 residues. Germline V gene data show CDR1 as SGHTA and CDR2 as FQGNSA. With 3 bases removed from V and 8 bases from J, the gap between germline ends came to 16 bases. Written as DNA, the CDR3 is TGTGCCAGCAGCTTCGCGACGGGCCCAGGGGGCTACACCTTC. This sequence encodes CASSFATGPGGYTF.

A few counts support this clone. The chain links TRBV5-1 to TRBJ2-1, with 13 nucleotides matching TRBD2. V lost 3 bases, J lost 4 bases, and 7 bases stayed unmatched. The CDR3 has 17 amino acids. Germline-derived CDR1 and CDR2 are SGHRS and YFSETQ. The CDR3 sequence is CASSYNGLAGVYNEQFF. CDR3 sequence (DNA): TGCGCCAGCAGCTACAACGGACTAGCGGGAGTTTACAATGAGCAGTTCTTC.

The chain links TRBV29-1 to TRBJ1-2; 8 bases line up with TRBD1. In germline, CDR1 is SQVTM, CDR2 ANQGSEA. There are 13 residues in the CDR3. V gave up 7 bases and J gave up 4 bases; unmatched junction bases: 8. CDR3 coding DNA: TGCAGCGCGGTTCTCACAGGGGGCTATGGCTACACCTTC. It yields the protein CSAVLTGGYGYTF.

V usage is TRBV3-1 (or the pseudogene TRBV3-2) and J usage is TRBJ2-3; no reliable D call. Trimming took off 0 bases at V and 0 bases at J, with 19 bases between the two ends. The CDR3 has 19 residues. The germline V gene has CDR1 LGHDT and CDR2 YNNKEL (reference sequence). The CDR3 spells CASSQESRIGLYSTDTQYF. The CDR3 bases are TGTGCCAGCAGCCAAGAGTCTAGGATCGGCCTATATAGCACAGATACGCAGTATTTT.

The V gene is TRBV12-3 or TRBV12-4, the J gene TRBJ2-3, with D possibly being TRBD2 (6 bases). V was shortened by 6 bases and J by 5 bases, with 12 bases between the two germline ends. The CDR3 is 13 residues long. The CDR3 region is CASRTGVVDTQYF. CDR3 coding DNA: TGTGCCAGCAGGACGGGAGTGGTAGATACGCAGTATTTT.

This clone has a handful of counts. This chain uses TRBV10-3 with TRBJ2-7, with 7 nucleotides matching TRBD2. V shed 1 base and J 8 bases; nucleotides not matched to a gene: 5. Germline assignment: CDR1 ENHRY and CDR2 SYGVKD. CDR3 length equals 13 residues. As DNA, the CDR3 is TGTGCCATCAGTGAGTATCAGCGGGACCAGCAGTACGTC. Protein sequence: CAISEYQRDQQYV.

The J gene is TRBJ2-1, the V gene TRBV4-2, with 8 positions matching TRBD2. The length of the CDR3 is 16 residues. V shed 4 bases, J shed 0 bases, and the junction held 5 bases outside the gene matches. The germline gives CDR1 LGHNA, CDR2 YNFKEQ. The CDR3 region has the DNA TGTGCCAGCAGCCCAAGCGGGAGTCTCTCCTACAATGAGCAGTTCTTC. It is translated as CASSPSGSLSYNEQFF.

CDR3 region: CASSVTSGSYQETQYF. CDR3 bases: TGTGCCAGCAGCGTGACTAGCGGAAGTTACCAAGAGACCCAGTACTTC. This chain uses TRBV7-8 with TRBJ2-5; 9 bases map to TRBD2. This CDR3 contains 16 residues. Trimming took 5 bases from V and 0 from J; bases not matched to a gene: 7. Germline V lookup: CDR1 SGHVS, CDR2 FQNEAQ.

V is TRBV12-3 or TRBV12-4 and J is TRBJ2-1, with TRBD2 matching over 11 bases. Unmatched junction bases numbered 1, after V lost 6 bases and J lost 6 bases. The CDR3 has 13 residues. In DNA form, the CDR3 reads TGTGCCAGCAGAGGACTAGCGGGCAATGAGCAGTTCTTC. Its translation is CASRGLAGNEQFF.

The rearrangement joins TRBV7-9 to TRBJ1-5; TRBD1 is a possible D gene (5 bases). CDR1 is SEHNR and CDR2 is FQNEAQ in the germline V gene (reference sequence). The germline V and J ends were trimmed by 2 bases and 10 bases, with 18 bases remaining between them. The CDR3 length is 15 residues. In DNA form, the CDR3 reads TGTGCCAGCAGCTTAACCGGGACTCATGGAGATCCCCAGCATTTT. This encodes CASSLTGTHGDPQHF.

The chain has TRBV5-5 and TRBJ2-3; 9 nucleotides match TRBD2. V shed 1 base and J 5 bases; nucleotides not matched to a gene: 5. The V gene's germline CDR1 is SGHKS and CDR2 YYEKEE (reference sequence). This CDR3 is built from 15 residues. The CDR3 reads CASSLMAGGRDTQYF. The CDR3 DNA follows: TGTGCCAGCAGCTTGATGGCGGGAGGGCGAGATACGCAGTATTTT.

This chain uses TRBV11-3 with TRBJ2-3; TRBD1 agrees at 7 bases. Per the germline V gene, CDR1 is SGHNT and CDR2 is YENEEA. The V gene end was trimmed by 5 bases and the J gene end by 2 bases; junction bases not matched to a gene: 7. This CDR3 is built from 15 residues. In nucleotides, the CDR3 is TGTGCCAGCAGCCCAGGGGACAGCCACACAGATACGCAGTATTTT. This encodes CASSPGDSHTDTQYF.

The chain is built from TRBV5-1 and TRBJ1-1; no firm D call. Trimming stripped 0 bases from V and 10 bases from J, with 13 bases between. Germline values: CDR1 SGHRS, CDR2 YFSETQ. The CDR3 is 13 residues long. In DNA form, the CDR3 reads TGCGCCAGCAGCTTGGAGGACGCGGGCGTAGCTTTCTTT. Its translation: CASSLEDAGVAFF.

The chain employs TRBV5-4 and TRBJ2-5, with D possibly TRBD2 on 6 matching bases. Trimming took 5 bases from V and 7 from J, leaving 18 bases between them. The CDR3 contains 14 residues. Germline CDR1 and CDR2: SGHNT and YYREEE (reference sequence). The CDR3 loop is CASSLKAEGGTQYF. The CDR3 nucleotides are TGTGCCAGCAGTCTCAAGGCGGAGGGAGGGACCCAGTACTTC.

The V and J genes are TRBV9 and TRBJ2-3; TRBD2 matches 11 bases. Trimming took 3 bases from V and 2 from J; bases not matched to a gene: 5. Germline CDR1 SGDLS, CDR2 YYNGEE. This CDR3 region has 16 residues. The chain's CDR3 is CASSATSGGFTDTQYF. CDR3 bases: TGTGCCAGCAGCGCCACTAGCGGGGGCTTCACAGATACGCAGTATTTT.

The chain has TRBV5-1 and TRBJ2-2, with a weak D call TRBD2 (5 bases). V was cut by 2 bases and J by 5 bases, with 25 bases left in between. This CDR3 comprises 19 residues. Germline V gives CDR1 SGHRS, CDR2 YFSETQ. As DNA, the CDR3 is TGCGCCAGCAGCTTCGAGTTTTGGGAGAAGTTCTATAGGACCGGGGAGCTGTTTTTT. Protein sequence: CASSFEFWEKFYRTGELFF.

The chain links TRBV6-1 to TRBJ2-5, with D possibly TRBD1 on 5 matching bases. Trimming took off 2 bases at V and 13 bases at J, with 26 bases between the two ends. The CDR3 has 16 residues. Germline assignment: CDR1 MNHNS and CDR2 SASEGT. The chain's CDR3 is CASSERGVGGILAAYF. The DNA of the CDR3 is TGTGCCAGCAGTGAAAGGGGCGTGGGCGGAATTCTGGCTGCGTACTTC.

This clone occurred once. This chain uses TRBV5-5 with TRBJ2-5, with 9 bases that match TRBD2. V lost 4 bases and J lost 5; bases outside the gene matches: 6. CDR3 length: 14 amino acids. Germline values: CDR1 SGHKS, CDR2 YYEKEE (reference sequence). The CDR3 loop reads CASSISGGWETQYF. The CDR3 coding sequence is TGTGCCAGCAGCATTAGCGGGGGCTGGGAGACCCAGTACTTC.

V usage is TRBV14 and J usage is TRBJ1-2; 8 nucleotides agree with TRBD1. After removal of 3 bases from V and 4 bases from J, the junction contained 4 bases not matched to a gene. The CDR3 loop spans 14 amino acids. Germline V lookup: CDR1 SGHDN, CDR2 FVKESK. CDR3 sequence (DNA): TGTGCCAGCAGCCAGGGAGGGACAGGCTATGGCTACACCTTC. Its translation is CASSQGGTGYGYTF.